These 29 T cell receptor beta chains were all obtained from the same sample, sequenced in a study of blood T cell repertoires in COVID-19. Profiled with immunoSEQ multiplex PCR; TCRdb holds only in-frame clones, not every one. The sample includes roughly 45,000 clones, 85% of them seen just once. The sequenced material came from peripheral blood. These TCRs come from a man aged 50 to 59 with active COVID-19.

V usage is TRBV7-2 and J usage is TRBJ1-4; no clear D. This CDR3 is built from 14 residues. Between the trimmed V and J ends, which lost 5 bases and 8 bases, there was a span of 15 bases. Germline V gives CDR1 SGHTA, CDR2 FQGNSA. The CDR3 DNA is TGTGCCAGCAGCCTCACCCAGAATTTCGAAAAACTGTTTTTT. Translation: CASSLTQNFEKLFF.

The genes are TRBV28 and TRBJ1-6, with TRBD1 matching 9 bases. This CDR3 spans 16 amino acids. Losses at the gene ends were 1 base for V and 8 bases for J; bases not matched to a gene: 6. CDR1 and CDR2 (germline): MDHEN, SYDVKM. The CDR3 DNA follows: TGTGCCAGCAGTTTATCCTCCGGGACAGGGTATTCACCCCTCCACTTT. It specifies CASSLSSGTGYSPLHF.

V usage is TRBV5-1 and J usage is TRBJ2-5; unclear D gene. Germline-derived CDR1 and CDR2 are SGHRS and YFSETQ. The CDR3 contains 12 residues. Trimming took 1 base from V and 4 from J, leaving 5 bases between them. The CDR3 bases are TGCGCCAGCAGCTTGCCGGGAGAGACCCAGTACTTC. Protein: CASSLPGETQYF. The full variable domain, its missing parts supplied by reference TRBV5-1 and TRBJ2-5, is KAGVTQTPRYLIKTRGQQVTLSCSPISGHRSVSWYQQTPGQGLQFLFEYFSETQRNKGNFPGRFSGRQFSNSRSEMNVSTLELGDSALYLCASSLPGETQYFGPGTRLLVL.

This chain joins TRBV28 and TRBJ2-7; possibly TRBD1 for D (6 bases). Trimming took 5 bases from V and 0 from J, leaving 14 bases between them. CDR3 length: 15 residues. CDR1 MDHEN and CDR2 SYDVKM come from the germline V gene. The CDR3 nucleotides read TGTGCCAGCAGTCTCCCCCGGACAGTCTCCTACGAGCAGTACTTC. Encoded protein: CASSLPRTVSYEQYF.

The rearrangement uses TRBV7-2 and TRBJ2-5; 9 nucleotides align to TRBD2. The CDR3 is 15 residues long. Germline-derived CDR1 and CDR2 are SGHTA and FQGNSA. V gave up 3 bases and J gave up 5 bases; unmatched junction bases: 7. The CDR3 protein is CASSLAGGPFETQYF. The CDR3 bases are TGTGCCAGCAGCTTGGCGGGGGGGCCTTTTGAGACCCAGTACTTC. The full variable domain, in which reference TRBV7-2 and TRBJ2-5 provide the parts outside the CDR3, is GAGVSQSPSNKVTEKGKDVELRCDPISGHTALYWYRQSLGQGLEFLIYFQGNSAPDKSGLPSDRFSAERTGGSVSTLTIQRTQQEDSAVYLCASSLAGGPFETQYFGPGTRLLVL.

This sequence joins TRBV10-3 and TRBJ1-1; possibly TRBD1 for D (6 bases). The CDR3 totals 13 residues. Germline loops: CDR1 ENHRY, CDR2 SYGVKD. Trimming removed 8 bases at V and 6 bases at J, with 16 bases between. As DNA, the CDR3 is TGTGCCATCGGGGAACAGGGTATCGCTGAAGCTTTCTTT. Encoded protein: CAIGEQGIAEAFF.

This chain links TRBV7-2 with TRBJ1-2, with TRBD1 as a possible D gene (6 bases). Trimming cost V 5 bases and J 7 bases, with 14 bases left between them. The CDR3 totals 13 residues. Germline CDR1 SGHTA, CDR2 FQGNSA. CDR3 in DNA: TGTGCCAGCAGCCCCGCCGGGACACCTGGCTACACCTTC. It encodes CASSPAGTPGYTF.

V and J are TRBV7-2 and TRBJ2-2, with D hard to call. The CDR3 loop spans 15 amino acids. V gave up 2 bases and J gave up 0 bases, with 7 bases separating them. Germline V lookup: CDR1 SGHTA, CDR2 FQGNSA. In DNA, the CDR3 is TGTGCCAGCAGCTTACGACTCGCGAACACCGGGGAGCTGTTTTTT. Translation gives CASSLRLANTGELFF.

There are a few counts of this clone. V gene TRBV29-1 combines with J gene TRBJ2-7, with 8 bases identical to TRBD2. The trim removed 6 bases at V and 3 bases at J, leaving 10 bases unmatched. The CDR3 runs to 14 residues. Germline V gene lookup returns CDR1 SQVTM and CDR2 ANQGSEA. The CDR3 bases are TGCAGCGTCACAGGGAGCGGGAGCGTCTACGAGCAGTACTTC. This translates into CSVTGSGSVYEQYF.

The rearrangement uses TRBV7-9 and TRBJ1-6; no reliable D call. This CDR3 has 12 amino acids. Germline CDR1 and CDR2: SEHNR and FQNEAQ (reference sequence). V was clipped by 3 bases and J by 7 bases, with 4 bases between them. The CDR3 DNA follows: TGTGCCAGCAGCTTCGGGAATTCACCCCTCCACTTT. Its translation is CASSFGNSPLHF.

This clone has a single count. The rearrangement joins TRBV18 to TRBJ2-3; 9 nucleotides align to TRBD2. Germline V gene lookup returns CDR1 KGHSH and CDR2 LQKENI. Trimming removed 1 base from V and 5 bases from J; junction bases left unmatched: 1. The length of the CDR3 is 14 residues. CDR3 DNA: TGTGCCAGCTCACCACTAGCGGGGGAAGATACGCAGTATTTT. Amino acid sequence: CASSPLAGEDTQYF.

The chain links TRBV6-4 to TRBJ1-1; the D gene is possibly TRBD1 (5 bases). This CDR3 has 13 amino acids. In germline, CDR1 is MRHNA, CDR2 SNTAGT. Trimming removed 3 bases from V and 4 bases from J, with 9 bases in between. CDR3 loop: CASSDQGGTEAFF. CDR3 sequence (DNA): TGTGCCAGCAGTGATCAGGGAGGCACTGAAGCTTTCTTT.

The chain couples TRBV12-3 or TRBV12-4 to TRBJ1-2, with D unresolved. Trimming left V 3 bases short and J 5 bases short, with 10 bases between. This CDR3 comprises 13 residues. The CDR3: CASSFLTAYGYTF. The CDR3 coding sequence is TGTGCCAGCAGTTTCTTAACCGCGTATGGCTACACCTTC.

The rearrangement links TRBV5-1 to TRBJ2-7, with TRBD1 matching 9 bases. Germline lookup yields CDR1 SGHRS and CDR2 YFSETQ. After removal of 4 bases from V and 7 bases from J, the junction contained 6 bases not matched to a gene. This CDR3 contains 13 residues. CDR3 region: CASSRTGAIEQYF. DNA of the CDR3: TGCGCCAGCAGCCGGACAGGGGCAATAGAGCAGTACTTC.

This chain uses TRBV19 with TRBJ1-4; TRBD1 agrees at 7 bases. The CDR3 runs 10 residues. Trimming removed 10 bases from V and 10 bases from J; junction bases left unmatched: 3. Per the germline V gene, CDR1 is LNHDA and CDR2 is SQIVND (reference sequence). The CDR3 bases are TGTGCCACACGACAGGGAAAACTGTTTTTT. Amino acids: CATRQGKLFF.

This clone was detected a few times. V and J are TRBV27 and TRBJ2-7, with 7 bases that match TRBD2. The germline gives CDR1 MNHEY, CDR2 SMNVEV (reference sequence). This CDR3 is 15 amino acids long. V shed 6 bases and J 3 bases; nucleotides not matched to a gene: 11. The CDR3 DNA is TGTGCCAGCAGACGCGCAGGGAGGGTGGACTACGAGCAGTACTTC. This encodes CASRRAGRVDYEQYF.

The chain employs TRBV28 and TRBJ2-4, with a possible D match to TRBD2 (5 bases). This CDR3 has 15 amino acids. With 10 bases removed from V and 0 bases from J, the gap between germline ends came to 16 bases. The germline V gene encodes CDR1 MDHEN and CDR2 SYDVKM. This chain's CDR3 is CATGVRHIAKNIQYF. CDR3 DNA: TGTGCCACCGGGGTCCGTCATATAGCCAAAAACATTCAGTACTTC.

The chain combines TRBV27 with TRBJ2-7; 13 bases match TRBD2. The CDR3 sequence is 22 residues long. V shed 6 bases and J 0 bases; nucleotides not matched to a gene: 23. CDR1 MNHEY and CDR2 SMNVEV come from the germline V gene (reference sequence). The chain's CDR3 is CASSRLVGQERTSGRDSYEQYF. The CDR3 DNA follows: TGTGCCAGCAGCCGATTAGTAGGGCAGGAGAGGACTAGCGGGAGAGACTCCTACGAGCAGTACTTC.

This clone was detected only a few times. The gene calls are TRBV10-3 and TRBJ1-2, with D tentatively TRBD1 (6 bases). Per germline, CDR1 ENHRY and CDR2 SYGVKD. Trimming took off 2 bases at V and 7 bases at J, with 20 bases between the two ends. The CDR3 covers 16 residues. The CDR3 nucleotides read TGTGCCATCAGTGAGAGGGGGGTGAGCGGGGACGGTGGCTACACCTTC. Its protein is CAISERGVSGDGGYTF.

This chain links TRBV11-2 with TRBJ2-1; 7 nucleotides agree with TRBD1. CDR1 SGHAT and CDR2 FQNNGV come from the germline V gene. V shed 6 bases and J 1 base; nucleotides not matched to a gene: 6. This CDR3 comprises 15 residues. CDR3 amino acids: CASRSQGVSYNEQFF. The CDR3 coding sequence is TGTGCCAGCAGGTCTCAGGGGGTGTCCTACAATGAGCAGTTCTTC.

This sequence joins TRBV10-3 and TRBJ1-1; 7 bases match TRBD1. The germline V gene has CDR1 ENHRY and CDR2 SYGVKD. This CDR3 comprises 15 residues. V lost 6 bases to trimming and J lost 6 bases; unmatched junction nucleotides: 13. CDR3 region: CAIRPTTGRLAEAFF. The CDR3, as DNA: TGTGCCATCAGACCGACGACAGGGAGGTTGGCTGAAGCTTTCTTT.

The chain is built from TRBV11-1 and TRBJ2-5; TRBD2 aligns across 9 bases. The germline CDR1 and CDR2 sequences are SGHAT and FQDESV (reference sequence). Trimming at V came to 8 bases and at J to 1 base, leaving 11 bases not matched to a gene. This CDR3 comprises 16 residues. CDR3 in DNA: TGTGCCAGCCAACGGACCGCAGCGGGGGGCCAAGAGACCCAGTACTTC. It codes for CASQRTAAGGQETQYF.

The chain employs TRBV19 and TRBJ1-6, with 8 bases lining up with TRBD1. The CDR3 has 15 amino acids. V lost 4 bases, J lost 6 bases, and 5 bases stayed unmatched. Germline assignment: CDR1 LNHDA and CDR2 SQIVND (reference sequence). The CDR3: CASSSRDRLNSPLHF. The CDR3 DNA reads as TGTGCCAGTAGTAGCCGGGACAGGCTTAATTCACCCCTCCACTTT.

This chain uses TRBV10-3 with TRBJ1-2, with D tentatively TRBD1 (5 bases). Germline V gene lookup returns CDR1 ENHRY and CDR2 SYGVKD. The length of the CDR3 is 15 residues. V lost 0 bases and J lost 2, with 10 bases in between. The DNA of the CDR3 is TGTGCCATCAGTGAGTCACCAGGGTACAACTATGGCTACACCTTC. Amino acid sequence: CAISESPGYNYGYTF.

There are a few counts of this clone. Additional DNA sequences in this sample encode the identical CDR3. The J gene is TRBJ2-7, the V gene TRBV2, with D possibly TRBD1 on 5 matching bases. The CDR3 totals 12 residues. V was trimmed by 7 bases and J by 1 base, leaving 8 bases between them. Germline assignment: CDR1 SNHLY and CDR2 FYNNEI. CDR3 bases: TGTGCCAGCACCGCAGGGTCCTACGAGCAGTACTTC. As protein: CASTAGSYEQYF.

This clone was seen once. This rearrangement joins TRBV5-1 to TRBJ2-7; D may be TRBD2 (5 bases). CDR1 and CDR2 from the germline V gene are SGHRS and YFSETQ. The CDR3 covers 14 residues. The V end lost 1 base, the J end lost 6 bases, and 14 bases lay between the germline ends. This chain's CDR3 is CASSLTPDGGEQYF. CDR3 nucleotide sequence: TGCGCCAGCAGCTTGACCCCGGACGGAGGCGAGCAGTACTTC. The variable domain in full, completed from reference TRBV5-1 and TRBJ2-7, reads KAGVTQTPRYLIKTRGQQVTLSCSPISGHRSVSWYQQTPGQGLQFLFEYFSETQRNKGNFPGRFSGRQFSNSRSEMNVSTLELGDSALYLCASSLTPDGGEQYFGPGTRLTVT.

This chain connects TRBV12-3 or TRBV12-4 to TRBJ1-6; TRBD1 might be the D (6 bases). V lost 11 bases and J 5 bases, leaving 10 bases between the germline ends. CDR3 length: 12 amino acids. DNA for the CDR3: TGTGCCGGGGGCAGGGATAATTCACCCCTCCACTTT. As protein: CAGGRDNSPLHF.

The genes are TRBV7-9 and TRBJ2-7, with 9 nucleotides matching TRBD2. Germline V gene data show CDR1 as SEHNR and CDR2 as FQNEAQ (reference sequence). There are 14 residues in the CDR3. J gave up 5 bases and V 7 bases, and 9 bases lay outside the gene matches. This CDR3 is CASIGGGGAHEQYF. The DNA for the CDR3 is TGTGCCAGCATCGGCGGCGGGGGGGCGCACGAGCAGTACTTC. Full variable domain (remainder filled in from reference TRBV7-9 and TRBJ2-7): DTGVSQNPRHKITKRGQNVTFRCDPISEHNRLYWYRQTLGQGPEFLTYFQNEAQLEKSRLLSDRFSAERPKGSFSTLEIQRTEQGDSAMYLCASIGGGGAHEQYFGPGTRLTVT.

This clone was counted between two and nine times. The chain links TRBV6-9 to TRBJ2-7, with TRBD2 matching over 7 bases. This CDR3 comprises 16 residues. Germline loops: CDR1 MNHGY, CDR2 SVAAGI. J gave up 0 bases and V 7 bases, and 12 bases lay outside the gene matches. DNA of the CDR3: TGTGCCAGCACCTCCGGGGGGACTCCAGGCTCCTACGAGCAGTACTTC. It encodes CASTSGGTPGSYEQYF.